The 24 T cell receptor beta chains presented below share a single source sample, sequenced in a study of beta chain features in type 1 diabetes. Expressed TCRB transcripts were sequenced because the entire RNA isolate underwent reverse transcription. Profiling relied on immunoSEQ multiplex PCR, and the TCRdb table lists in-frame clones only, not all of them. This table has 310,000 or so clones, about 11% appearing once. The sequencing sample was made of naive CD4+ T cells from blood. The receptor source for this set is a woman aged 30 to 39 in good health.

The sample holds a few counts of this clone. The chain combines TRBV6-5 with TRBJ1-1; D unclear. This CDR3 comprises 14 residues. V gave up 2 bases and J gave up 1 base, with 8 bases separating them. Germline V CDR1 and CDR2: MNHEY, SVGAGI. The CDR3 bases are TGTGCCAGCAGTTACCTCCGGGGGAACACTGAAGCTTTCTTT. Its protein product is CASSYLRGNTEAFF.

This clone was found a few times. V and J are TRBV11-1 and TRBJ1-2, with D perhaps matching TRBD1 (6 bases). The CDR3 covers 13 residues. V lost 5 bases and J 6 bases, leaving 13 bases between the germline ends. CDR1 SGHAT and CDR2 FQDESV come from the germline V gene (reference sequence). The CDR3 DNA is TGTGCCAGCAGCCCACACAGGGAAAATGGCTACACCTTC. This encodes CASSPHRENGYTF.

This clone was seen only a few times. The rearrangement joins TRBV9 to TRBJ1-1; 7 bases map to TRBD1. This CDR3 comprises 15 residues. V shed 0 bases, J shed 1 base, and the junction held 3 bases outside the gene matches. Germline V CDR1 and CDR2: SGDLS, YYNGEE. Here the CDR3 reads CASSVATGANTEAFF. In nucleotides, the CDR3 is TGTGCCAGCAGCGTAGCTACAGGGGCGAACACTGAAGCTTTCTTT.

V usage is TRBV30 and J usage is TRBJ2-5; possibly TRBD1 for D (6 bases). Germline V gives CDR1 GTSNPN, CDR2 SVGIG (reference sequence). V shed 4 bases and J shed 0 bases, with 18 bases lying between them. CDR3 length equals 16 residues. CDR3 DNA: TGTGCCTGGAATAAATTGGACAGATCGTACCAAGAGACCCAGTACTTC. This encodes CAWNKLDRSYQETQYF.

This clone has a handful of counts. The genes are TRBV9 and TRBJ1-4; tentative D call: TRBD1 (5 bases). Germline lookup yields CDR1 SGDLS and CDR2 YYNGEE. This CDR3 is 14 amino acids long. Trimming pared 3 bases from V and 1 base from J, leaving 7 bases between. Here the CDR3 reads CASSAQVTNEKLFF. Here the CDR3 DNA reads TGTGCCAGCAGCGCACAGGTAACTAATGAAAAACTGTTTTTT.

The CDR3 spells CASSLLPTTSTDTQYF. In DNA form, the CDR3 reads TGTGCCAGCAGCTTATTGCCGACTACTAGCACAGATACGCAGTATTTT. The chain employs TRBV7-9 and TRBJ2-3; a possible D gene is TRBD2 (5 bases). This CDR3 spans 16 amino acids. Trimming took 2 bases from V and 0 from J, leaving 12 bases between them. CDR1 is SEHNR, CDR2 FQNEAQ, per germline (reference sequence).

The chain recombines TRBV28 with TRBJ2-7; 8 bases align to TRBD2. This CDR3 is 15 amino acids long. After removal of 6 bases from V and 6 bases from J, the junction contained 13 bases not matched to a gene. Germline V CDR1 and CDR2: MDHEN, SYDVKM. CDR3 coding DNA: TGTGCCAGCAGCGCACGGGGGGCGGGAGGTACCGAGCAGTACTTC. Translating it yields CASSARGAGGTEQYF.

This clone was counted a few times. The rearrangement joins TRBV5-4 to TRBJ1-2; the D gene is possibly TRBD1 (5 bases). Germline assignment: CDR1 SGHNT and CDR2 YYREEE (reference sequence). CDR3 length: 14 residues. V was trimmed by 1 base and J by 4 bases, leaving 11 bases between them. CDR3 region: CASSLSGRSYGYTF. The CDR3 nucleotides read TGTGCCAGCAGCTTGTCAGGGAGGAGCTATGGCTACACCTTC.

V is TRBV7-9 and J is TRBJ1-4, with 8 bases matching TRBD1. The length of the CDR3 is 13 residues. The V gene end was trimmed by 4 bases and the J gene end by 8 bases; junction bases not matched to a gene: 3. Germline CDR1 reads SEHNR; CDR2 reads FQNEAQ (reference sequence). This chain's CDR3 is CASSSRTGEKLFF. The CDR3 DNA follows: TGTGCCAGCAGCTCACGGACAGGGGAAAAACTGTTTTTT.

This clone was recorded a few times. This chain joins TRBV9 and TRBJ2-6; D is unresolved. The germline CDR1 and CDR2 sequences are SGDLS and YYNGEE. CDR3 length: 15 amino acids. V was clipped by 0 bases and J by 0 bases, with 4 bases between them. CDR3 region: CASSVGISGANVLTF. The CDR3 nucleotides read TGTGCCAGCAGCGTAGGTATCTCTGGGGCCAACGTCCTGACTTTC.

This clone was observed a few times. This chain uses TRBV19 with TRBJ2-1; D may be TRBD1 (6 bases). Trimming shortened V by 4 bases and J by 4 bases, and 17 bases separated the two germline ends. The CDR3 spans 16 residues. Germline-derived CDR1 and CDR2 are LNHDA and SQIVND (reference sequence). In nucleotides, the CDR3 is TGTGCCAGTAGTACCGAGGGCAGGGGTAGGTACAATGAGCAGTTCTTC. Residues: CASSTEGRGRYNEQFF. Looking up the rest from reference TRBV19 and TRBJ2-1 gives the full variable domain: DGGITQSPKYLFRKEGQNVTLSCEQNLNHDAMYWYRQDPGQGLRLIYYSQIVNDFQKGDIAEGYSVSREKKESFPLTVTSAQKNPTAFYLCASSTEGRGRYNEQFFGPGTRLTVL.

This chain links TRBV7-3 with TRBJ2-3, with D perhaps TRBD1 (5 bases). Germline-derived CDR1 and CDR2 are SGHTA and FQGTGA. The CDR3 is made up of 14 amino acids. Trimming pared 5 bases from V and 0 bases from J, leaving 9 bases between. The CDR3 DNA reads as TGTGCCAGCAGCCCCCGACAGAGCACAGATACGCAGTATTTT. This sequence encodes CASSPRQSTDTQYF. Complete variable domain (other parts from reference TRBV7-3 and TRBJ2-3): GAGVSQTPSNKVTEKGKYVELRCDPISGHTALYWYRQSLGQGPEFLIYFQGTGAADDSGLPNDRFFAVRPEGSVSTLKIQRTERGDSAVYLCASSPRQSTDTQYFGPGTRLTVL.

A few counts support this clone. In DNA form, the CDR3 reads TGCGCCAGCAGCTTGGGCGGGAGGGCCGAAGAGACCCAGTACTTC. This translates into CASSLGGRAEETQYF. The rearrangement links TRBV5-1 to TRBJ2-5; the match to TRBD2 covers 9 bases. The CDR3 consists of 15 residues. Germline V lookup: CDR1 SGHRS, CDR2 YFSETQ. The V segment lost 0 bases and the J segment 3 bases; nucleotides outside the gene matches: 3.

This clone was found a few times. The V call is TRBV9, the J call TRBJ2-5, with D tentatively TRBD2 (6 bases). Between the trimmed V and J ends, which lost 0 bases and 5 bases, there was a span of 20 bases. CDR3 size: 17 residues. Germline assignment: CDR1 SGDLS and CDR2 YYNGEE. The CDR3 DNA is TGTGCCAGCAGCGTAGGTAGTTCCTCTAGCGCGGGGGAGACCCAGTACTTC. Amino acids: CASSVGSSSSAGETQYF.

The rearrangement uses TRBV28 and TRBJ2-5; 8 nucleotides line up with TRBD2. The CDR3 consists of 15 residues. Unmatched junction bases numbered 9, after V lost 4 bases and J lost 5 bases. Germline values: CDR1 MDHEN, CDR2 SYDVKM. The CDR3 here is CASSSGGGGEETQYF. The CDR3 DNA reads TGTGCCAGCAGTTCCGGGGGGGGAGGAGAGGAGACCCAGTACTTC. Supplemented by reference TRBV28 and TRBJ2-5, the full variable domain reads DVKVTQSSRYLVKRTGEKVFLECVQDMDHENMFWYRQDPGLGLRLIYFSYDVKMKEKGDIPEGYSVSREKKERFSLILESASTNQTSMYLCASSSGGGGEETQYFGPGTRLLVL.

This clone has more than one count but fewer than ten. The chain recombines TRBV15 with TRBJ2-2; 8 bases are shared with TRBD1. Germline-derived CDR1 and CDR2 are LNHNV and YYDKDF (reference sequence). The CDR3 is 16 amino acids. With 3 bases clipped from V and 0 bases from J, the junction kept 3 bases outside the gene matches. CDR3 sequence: CATSRGQAANTGELFF. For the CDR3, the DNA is TGTGCCACCAGCAGGGGACAGGCCGCGAACACCGGGGAGCTGTTTTTT.

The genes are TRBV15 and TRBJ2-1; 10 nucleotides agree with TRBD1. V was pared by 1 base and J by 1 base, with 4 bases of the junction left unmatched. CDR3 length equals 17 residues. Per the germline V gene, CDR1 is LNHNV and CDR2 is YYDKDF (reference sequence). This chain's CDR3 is CATSRGTGGGSYNEQFF. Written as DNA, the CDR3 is TGTGCCACCAGCAGAGGGACAGGGGGAGGGTCCTACAATGAGCAGTTCTTC.

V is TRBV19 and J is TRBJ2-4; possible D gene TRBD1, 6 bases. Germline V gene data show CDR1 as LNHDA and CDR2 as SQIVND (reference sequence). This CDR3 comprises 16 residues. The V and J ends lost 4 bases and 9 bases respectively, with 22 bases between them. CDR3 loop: CASSKTDSSGRGIQYF. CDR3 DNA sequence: TGTGCCAGTAGTAAAACGGACAGTTCAGGCCGCGGCATTCAGTACTTC. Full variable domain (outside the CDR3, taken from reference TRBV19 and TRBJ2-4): DGGITQSPKYLFRKEGQNVTLSCEQNLNHDAMYWYRQDPGQGLRLIYYSQIVNDFQKGDIAEGYSVSREKKESFPLTVTSAQKNPTAFYLCASSKTDSSGRGIQYFGAGTRLSVL.

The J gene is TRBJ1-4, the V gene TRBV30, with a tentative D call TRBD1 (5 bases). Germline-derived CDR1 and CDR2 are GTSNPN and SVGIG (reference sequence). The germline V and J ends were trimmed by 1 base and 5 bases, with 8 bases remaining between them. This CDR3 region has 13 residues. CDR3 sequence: CAWSGQINEKLFF. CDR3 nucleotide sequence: TGTGCCTGGAGTGGACAGATCAATGAAAAACTGTTTTTT. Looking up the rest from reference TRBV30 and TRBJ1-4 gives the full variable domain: SQTIHQWPATLVQPVGSPLSLECTVEGTSNPNLYWYRQAAGRGLQLLFYSVGIGQISSEVPQNLSASRPQDRQFILSSKKLLLSDSGFYLCAWSGQINEKLFFGSGTQLSVL.

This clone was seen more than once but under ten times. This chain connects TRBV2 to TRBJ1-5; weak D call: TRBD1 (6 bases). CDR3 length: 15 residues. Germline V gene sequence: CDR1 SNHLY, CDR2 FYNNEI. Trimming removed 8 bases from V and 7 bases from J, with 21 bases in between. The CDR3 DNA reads TGTGCCAGCGAAGCCCGACGGGGGGCGGGGCAGCCCCAGCATTTT. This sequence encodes CASEARRGAGQPQHF.

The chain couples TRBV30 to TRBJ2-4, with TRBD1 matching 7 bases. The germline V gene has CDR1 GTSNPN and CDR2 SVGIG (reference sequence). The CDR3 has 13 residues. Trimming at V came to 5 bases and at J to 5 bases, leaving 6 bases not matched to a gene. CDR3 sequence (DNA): TGTGCCTGGGGTAGGGGGCAGGAAAACATTCAGTACTTC. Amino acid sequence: CAWGRGQENIQYF. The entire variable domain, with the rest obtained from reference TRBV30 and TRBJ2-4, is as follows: SQTIHQWPATLVQPVGSPLSLECTVEGTSNPNLYWYRQAAGRGLQLLFYSVGIGQISSEVPQNLSASRPQDRQFILSSKKLLLSDSGFYLCAWGRGQENIQYFGAGTRLSVL.

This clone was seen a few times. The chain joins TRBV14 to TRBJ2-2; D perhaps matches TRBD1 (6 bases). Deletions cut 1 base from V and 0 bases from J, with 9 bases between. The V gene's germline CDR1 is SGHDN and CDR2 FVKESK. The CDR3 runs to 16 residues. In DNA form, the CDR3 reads TGTGCCAGCAGCCAAGCTTGGGGGCCGAACACCGGGGAGCTGTTTTTT. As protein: CASSQAWGPNTGELFF.

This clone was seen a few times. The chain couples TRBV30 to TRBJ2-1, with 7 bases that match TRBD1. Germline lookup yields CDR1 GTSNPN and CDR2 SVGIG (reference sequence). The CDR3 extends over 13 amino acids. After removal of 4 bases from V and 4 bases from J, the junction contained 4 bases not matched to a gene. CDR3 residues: CAWTGGVYNEQFF. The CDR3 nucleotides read TGTGCCTGGACAGGGGGAGTATACAATGAGCAGTTCTTC.

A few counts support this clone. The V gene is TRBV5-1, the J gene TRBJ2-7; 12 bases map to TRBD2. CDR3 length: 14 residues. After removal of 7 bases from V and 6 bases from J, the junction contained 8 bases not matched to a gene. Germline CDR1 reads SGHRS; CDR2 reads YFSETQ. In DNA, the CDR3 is TGCGCCAGCCGACGACTAGCGGGAGATAGCGAGCAGTACTTC. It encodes CASRRLAGDSEQYF.